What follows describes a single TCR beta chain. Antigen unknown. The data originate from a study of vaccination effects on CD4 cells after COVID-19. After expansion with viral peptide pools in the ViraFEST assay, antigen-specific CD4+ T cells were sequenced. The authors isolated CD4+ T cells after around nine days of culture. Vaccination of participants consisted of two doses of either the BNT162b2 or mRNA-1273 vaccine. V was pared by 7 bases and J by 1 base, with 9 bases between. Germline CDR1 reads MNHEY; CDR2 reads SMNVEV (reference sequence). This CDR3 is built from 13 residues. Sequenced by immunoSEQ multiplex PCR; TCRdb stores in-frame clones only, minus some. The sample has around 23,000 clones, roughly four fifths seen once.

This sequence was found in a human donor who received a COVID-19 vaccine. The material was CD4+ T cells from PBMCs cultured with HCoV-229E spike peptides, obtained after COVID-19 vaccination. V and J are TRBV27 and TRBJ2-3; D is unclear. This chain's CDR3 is CASILAGTDTQYF. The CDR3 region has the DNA TGTGCCAGCATCTTAGCCGGCACAGATACGCAGTATTTT.